One sample yielded the 31 T cell receptor beta chains listed below, sequenced in a study of blood T cell repertoires in COVID-19. Using immunoSEQ multiplex PCR, the repertoire was profiled, and TCRdb retains in-frame clones only, with some absent. There are roughly 100,000 clones in the sample; more than 85% occur only once, and 3.5% to 4.5% lies in the top ten. Material: peripheral blood. The source is a young man with acute or convalescent COVID-19.

V gene TRBV2 combines with J gene TRBJ1-2, with TRBD1 matching over 10 bases. With V trimmed by 5 bases and J by 4 bases, 19 bases remained unmatched. CDR3 length: 19 residues. CDR1 and CDR2 (germline): SNHLY, FYNNEI. The CDR3 here is CASSFILPGQGLVGYGYTF. CDR3 DNA sequence: TGTGCCAGCAGTTTTATTTTACCGGGACAGGGGCTGGTCGGCTATGGCTACACCTTC.

The chain links TRBV25-1 to TRBJ2-7; 7 nucleotides agree with TRBD2. The CDR3 has 12 residues. Germline loops: CDR1 MGHDK, CDR2 SYGVNS. V gave up 6 bases and J gave up 2 bases; unmatched junction bases: 1. The DNA of the CDR3 is TGTGCCAGCAGGGCGGGGGCCTACGAGCAGTACTTC. Its translation: CASRAGAYEQYF.

The chain is built from TRBV5-6 and TRBJ2-3; TRBD2 matches at 10 bases. The V and J ends lost 4 bases and 4 bases, in that order; junction bases with no gene match: 6. The germline CDR1 and CDR2 sequences are SGHDT and YYEEEE. CDR3 length: 15 amino acids. The DNA for the CDR3 is TGTGCCAGCAGCCCTACTAGCGGGGTTTCAGATACGCAGTATTTT. Translating it yields CASSPTSGVSDTQYF. Supplemented by reference TRBV5-6 and TRBJ2-3, the full variable domain reads DAGVTQSPTHLIKTRGQQVTLRCSPKSGHDTVSWYQQALGQGPQFIFQYYEEEERQRGNFPDRFSGHQFPNYSSELNVNALLLGDSALYLCASSPTSGVSDTQYFGPGTRLTVL.

V is TRBV3-1 (or the pseudogene TRBV3-2) and J is TRBJ1-4; D remains ambiguous. V was shortened by 1 base and J by 8 bases, with 8 bases between the two germline ends. Germline V gene data show CDR1 as LGHDT and CDR2 as YNNKEL (reference sequence). The CDR3 extends over 13 amino acids. For the CDR3, the DNA is TGTGCCAGCAGCCAAGGGGGAGGGGAAAAACTGTTTTTT. This gives the protein CASSQGGGEKLFF.

This rearrangement joins TRBV23-1 to TRBJ2-7; 7 nucleotides match TRBD1. Being an ORF, TRBV23-1 has a function that is uncertain. This CDR3 comprises 19 residues. Trimming at V came to 1 base and at J to 4 bases, leaving 19 bases not matched to a gene. As DNA, the CDR3 is TGCGCCAGCAGTCAATACAGGTATCTCGACAGGGCCAAAGGATACGAGCAGTACTTC. Translation gives CASSQYRYLDRAKGYEQYF.

The chain links TRBV25-1 to TRBJ2-2; tentatively, D is TRBD1 (5 bases). The CDR3 contains 17 residues. The germline CDR1 and CDR2 sequences are MGHDK and SYGVNS. V was clipped by 1 base and J by 7 bases, with 19 bases between them. The CDR3 sequence is CASSELGKTDRGGELFF. CDR3 DNA sequence: TGTGCCAGCAGTGAATTAGGCAAAACAGACAGAGGCGGGGAGCTGTTTTTT.

The table lists this clone with a count of one. The V and J genes are TRBV5-4 and TRBJ2-2; D perhaps matches TRBD2 (5 bases). CDR1 is SGHNT and CDR2 is YYREEE in the germline V gene (reference sequence). V shed 1 base and J shed 4 bases, with 11 bases lying between them. The CDR3 spans 15 residues. DNA for the CDR3: TGTGCCAGCAGCTTGTCGGGGTGGGGCACCGGGGAGCTGTTTTTT. This translates into CASSLSGWGTGELFF. Full variable domain (missing parts from reference TRBV5-4 and TRBJ2-2): ETGVTQSPTHLIKTRGQQVTLRCSSQSGHNTVSWYQQALGQGPQFIFQYYREEENGRGNFPPRFSGLQFPNYSSELNVNALELDDSALYLCASSLSGWGTGELFFGEGSRLTVL.

Here the CDR3 reads CASSQRANNQPQHF. The CDR3 coding sequence is TGTGCCAGCAGCCAACGCGCCAACAATCAGCCCCAGCATTTT. The V call is TRBV3-1 (or the pseudogene TRBV3-2), the J call TRBJ1-5, with unresolved D. Germline V gene data show CDR1 as LGHDT and CDR2 as YNNKEL (reference sequence). V shed 2 bases and J shed 3 bases, with 8 bases lying between them. This CDR3 comprises 14 residues.

The rearrangement links TRBV27 to TRBJ2-7; a weak D match, TRBD2 (5 bases). V shed 8 bases and J shed 2 bases, with 19 bases lying between them. Looked up from germline, CDR1 is MNHEY and CDR2 is SMNVEV (reference sequence). This CDR3 is 15 amino acids long. The CDR3 here is CASQELGLSTYEQYF. The CDR3 DNA sequence: TGTGCCAGCCAAGAACTAGGCCTTTCTACCTACGAGCAGTACTTC.

This chain joins TRBV4-2 and TRBJ1-1; 7 bases line up with TRBD1. From germline, CDR1 is LGHNA and CDR2 YNFKEQ. The CDR3 totals 17 residues. The trim removed 0 bases at V and 1 base at J, leaving 8 bases unmatched. CDR3 DNA sequence: TGTGCCAGCAGCCAAGACCCCGGACAGGACCCGAACACTGAAGCTTTCTTT. Translating gives CASSQDPGQDPNTEAFF.

This chain uses TRBV2 with TRBJ2-5, with TRBD1 matching 10 bases. V shed 8 bases and J 4 bases; nucleotides not matched to a gene: 7. The CDR3 loop spans 14 amino acids. CDR1 is SNHLY, CDR2 FYNNEI, per germline. CDR3 DNA: TGTGCCAGCTCCGGGACAGGGGAGGTAGAGACCCAGTACTTC. Its protein is CASSGTGEVETQYF.

CDR3 sequence: CASSTIPTGHMSYTF. The CDR3 DNA follows: TGTGCCAGCAGTACAATACCGACAGGGCATATGAGCTACACCTTC. This chain uses TRBV27 with TRBJ1-2; 7 nucleotides align to TRBD1. The germline CDR1 and CDR2 sequences are MNHEY and SMNVEV (reference sequence). Unmatched junction bases numbered 15, after V lost 5 bases and J lost 9 bases. This CDR3 is built from 15 residues.

V is TRBV3-1 (or the pseudogene TRBV3-2) and J is TRBJ1-1; D perhaps matches TRBD1 (6 bases). CDR1 is LGHDT and CDR2 is YNNKEL in the germline V gene (reference sequence). The length of the CDR3 is 15 residues. Trimming cost V 2 bases and J 5 bases, with 15 bases left between them. The CDR3: CASSQTTGYRTEAFF. CDR3 sequence (DNA): TGTGCCAGCAGCCAAACCACAGGGTATAGGACTGAAGCTTTCTTT.

This chain uses TRBV9 with TRBJ2-5; D might be TRBD1 (6 bases). CDR3 length: 16 amino acids. CDR1 is SGDLS, CDR2 YYNGEE, per germline. V lost 3 bases to trimming and J lost 3 bases, with 18 bases between them. The CDR3 nucleotides read TGTGCCAGCAGCGCCCGGACAGACTCTCTCGAAGAGACCCAGTACTTC. Translating it yields CASSARTDSLEETQYF.

The chain couples TRBV7-9 to TRBJ2-5; 7 nucleotides agree with TRBD1. The length of the CDR3 is 13 residues. Germline trimming cut 11 bases from V and 2 bases from J; bases unmatched to any gene: 8. The germline V gene encodes CDR1 SEHNR and CDR2 FQNEAQ (reference sequence). The CDR3, as DNA: TGTGCCTCCCTTAGGGGGCAGCAAGAGACCCAGTACTTC. It encodes CASLRGQQETQYF.

CDR3 DNA sequence: TGTGCCAGCAAGAGGGGACAGATCTCCTACGAGCAGTACTTC. Amino acid sequence: CASKRGQISYEQYF. This rearrangement joins TRBV6-5 to TRBJ2-7, with 7 bases matching TRBD1. The germline V gene has CDR1 MNHEY and CDR2 SVGAGI. With V trimmed by 7 bases and J by 0 bases, 6 bases remained unmatched. This CDR3 is 14 amino acids long.

The genes are TRBV7-6 and TRBJ1-1; 7 nucleotides agree with TRBD1. Per germline, CDR1 SGHVS and CDR2 FNYEAQ. The V gene end was trimmed by 0 bases and the J gene end by 1 base; junction bases not matched to a gene: 5. CDR3 length: 16 amino acids. The CDR3: CASSLATGQTNTEAFF. In DNA form, the CDR3 reads TGTGCCAGCAGCTTAGCGACGGGACAGACGAACACTGAAGCTTTCTTT.

Written as DNA, the CDR3 is TGCAGTGCTAGTACGGGACAGCAAAATCAGCCCCAGCATTTT. Amino acids: CSASTGQQNQPQHF. The chain uses TRBV20-1 and TRBJ1-5; 7 bases are a match to TRBD1. Germline loops: CDR1 DFQATT, CDR2 SNEGSKA (reference sequence). The CDR3 has 14 residues. V was pared by 3 bases and J by 4 bases, with 6 bases of the junction left unmatched.

This chain uses TRBV6-5 with TRBJ2-7; 12 bases map to TRBD2. CDR3 length equals 15 residues. Germline assignment: CDR1 MNHEY and CDR2 SVGAGI. Trimming took 10 bases from V and 3 from J; bases not matched to a gene: 10. The CDR3 DNA reads as TGTGCCATTACACGACTAGCGGGAGCACGCTACGAGCAGTACTTC. Residues: CAITRLAGARYEQYF.

This chain connects TRBV5-1 to TRBJ1-5; 12 nucleotides match TRBD1. Germline V CDR1 and CDR2: SGHRS, YFSETQ. V lost 4 bases to trimming and J lost 5 bases; unmatched junction nucleotides: 13. CDR3 size: 18 residues. The CDR3 DNA sequence: TGCGCCAGCAGCCCCGGGACAGGGGGCCTTACGGGCTATCAGCCCCAGCATTTT. Its translation: CASSPGTGGLTGYQPQHF.

V is TRBV4-1 and J is TRBJ1-5; D ambiguous. Trimming took off 0 bases at V and 2 bases at J, with 11 bases between the two ends. The CDR3 totals 16 residues. Germline V gene sequence: CDR1 MGHRA, CDR2 YSYEKL. Here the CDR3 DNA reads TGCGCCAGCAGCCAAGATTTCCCCGGAGGCAATCAGCCCCAGCATTTT. Its translation is CASSQDFPGGNQPQHF.

The rearrangement uses TRBV6-5 and TRBJ1-1; 9 bases are shared with TRBD1. Germline V gene sequence: CDR1 MNHEY, CDR2 SVGAGI. The CDR3 extends over 14 amino acids. Trimming cost V 6 bases and J 6 bases; bases outside gene matches: 8. CDR3 region: CASSVTGGSSEAFF. DNA for the CDR3: TGTGCCAGCAGCGTTACAGGGGGCTCTTCTGAAGCTTTCTTT.

The chain recombines TRBV6-1 with TRBJ1-2; D is ambiguous. Per germline, CDR1 MNHNS and CDR2 SASEGT. This CDR3 is 13 amino acids long. V was trimmed by 0 bases and J by 1 base, leaving 3 bases between them. The CDR3 sequence is CASSEASNYGYTF. The CDR3 DNA follows: TGTGCCAGCAGTGAAGCCAGTAACTATGGCTACACCTTC.

The chain uses TRBV19 and TRBJ2-7, with 8 bases that match TRBD1. Germline V CDR1 and CDR2: LNHDA, SQIVND (reference sequence). CDR3 size: 17 residues. V was pared by 3 bases and J by 3 bases, with 13 bases of the junction left unmatched. The CDR3 region is CASSIGTQGVAGYEQYF. The CDR3 nucleotides read TGTGCCAGTAGTATTGGGACACAGGGGGTGGCTGGCTACGAGCAGTACTTC.

The count of this clone is one. The rearrangement links TRBV19 to TRBJ1-5; no clear D gene. Trimming removed 1 base from V and 3 bases from J, with 10 bases in between. CDR1 is LNHDA and CDR2 is SQIVND in the germline V gene (reference sequence). The CDR3 spans 15 residues. CDR3 amino acids: CASSIAGRDNQPQHF. The CDR3 DNA reads as TGTGCCAGTAGTATAGCGGGGAGGGACAATCAGCCCCAGCATTTT.

This chain connects TRBV30 to TRBJ1-2, with 7 positions matching TRBD1. Germline V CDR1 and CDR2: GTSNPN, SVGIG (reference sequence). The CDR3 is 12 residues long. V shed 4 bases and J 10 bases; nucleotides not matched to a gene: 9. CDR3: CAWMDRRRVYTF. DNA for the CDR3: TGTGCCTGGATGGACAGGCGCAGAGTCTACACCTTC.

The chain carries TRBV19 and TRBJ1-1; no clear D gene. V was pared by 3 bases and J by 1 base, with 6 bases between. The CDR3 is 13 residues long. Germline CDR1 LNHDA, CDR2 SQIVND (reference sequence). As DNA, the CDR3 is TGTGCCAGTAGTATTGCAGAGAACACTGAAGCTTTCTTT. This translates into CASSIAENTEAFF.

About this clone: Different DNA sequences within this sample yield the same CDR3. The chain uses TRBV11-2 and TRBJ1-5, with D uncertain. Germline loops: CDR1 SGHAT, CDR2 FQNNGV. Deletions cut 0 bases from V and 4 bases from J, with 4 bases between. The CDR3 totals 13 residues. CDR3: CASSLESNQPQHF. The CDR3 bases are TGTGCCAGCAGCTTAGAATCGAATCAGCCCCAGCATTTT. Combining the CDR3 with reference TRBV11-2 and TRBJ1-5 gives the whole variable domain EAGVAQSPRYKIIEKRQSVAFWCNPISGHATLYWYQQILGQGPKLLIQFQNNGVVDDSQLPKDRFSAERLKGVDSTLKIQPAKLEDSAVYLCASSLESNQPQHFGDGTRLSIL.

The chain uses TRBV7-9 and TRBJ2-2, with TRBD1 identical over 9 bases. The CDR3 covers 16 residues. CDR1 is SEHNR, CDR2 FQNEAQ, per germline (reference sequence). V shed 5 bases, J shed 5 bases, and the junction held 9 bases outside the gene matches. CDR3 sequence reads: CASSPRTGERTGELFF. CDR3 sequence (DNA): TGTGCCAGCAGCCCCCGGACAGGGGAGAGGACCGGGGAGCTGTTTTTT.

Written as DNA, the CDR3 is TGTGCCAGCAGCTTAGAGTTTGAGGCGAACACTGAAGCTTTCTTT. Amino acid sequence: CASSLEFEANTEAFF. The rearrangement joins TRBV7-2 to TRBJ1-1; D gene uncertain. The germline CDR1 and CDR2 sequences are SGHTA and FQGNSA. The CDR3 covers 15 residues. Deletions cut 1 base from V and 1 base from J, with 10 bases between. The variable domain in full, with the rest retrieved from reference TRBV7-2 and TRBJ1-1, is GAGVSQSPSNKVTEKGKDVELRCDPISGHTALYWYRQSLGQGLEFLIYFQGNSAPDKSGLPSDRFSAERTGGSVSTLTIQRTQQEDSAVYLCASSLEFEANTEAFFGQGTRLTVV.

The table lists this clone with a count of one. Distinct nucleotide sequences in the sample also encode this CDR3. The V call is TRBV5-1, the J call TRBJ1-1; 7 bases match TRBD1. This CDR3 spans 14 amino acids. Germline V gene sequence: CDR1 SGHRS, CDR2 YFSETQ. J lost 3 bases, V lost 5 bases, and 7 bases had no gene match. CDR3 loop: CASSRGQADTEAFF. The CDR3 DNA is TGCGCCAGCAGTCGCGGACAGGCCGACACTGAAGCTTTCTTT.